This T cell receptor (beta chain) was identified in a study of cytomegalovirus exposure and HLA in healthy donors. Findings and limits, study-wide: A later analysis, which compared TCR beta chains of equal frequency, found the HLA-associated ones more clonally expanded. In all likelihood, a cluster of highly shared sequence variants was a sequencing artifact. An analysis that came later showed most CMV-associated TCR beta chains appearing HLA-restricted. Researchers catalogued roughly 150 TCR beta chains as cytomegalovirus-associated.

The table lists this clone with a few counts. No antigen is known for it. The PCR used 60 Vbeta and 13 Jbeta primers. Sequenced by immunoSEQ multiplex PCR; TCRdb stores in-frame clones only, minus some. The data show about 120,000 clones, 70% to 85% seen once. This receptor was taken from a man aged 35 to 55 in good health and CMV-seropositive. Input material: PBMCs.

CDR3 sequence (DNA): TGTGCCAGCAGCTTAGAAGTGGGAGGCTTTTACAATGAGCAGTTCTTC. Its translation is CASSLEVGGFYNEQFF. This chain links TRBV11-2 with TRBJ2-1; possibly TRBD2 for D (6 bases). The germline CDR1 and CDR2 sequences are SGHAT and FQNNGV. There are 16 residues in the CDR3. The V end was cut by 0 bases, the J end by 4 bases, with 13 bases between. The whole variable domain, filled in from reference TRBV11-2 and TRBJ2-1, reads EAGVAQSPRYKIIEKRQSVAFWCNPISGHATLYWYQQILGQGPKLLIQFQNNGVVDDSQLPKDRFSAERLKGVDSTLKIQPAKLEDSAVYLCASSLEVGGFYNEQFFGPGTRLTVL.